The 25 T cell receptor beta chains below all came from one sample that was sequenced in a study of graft-versus-host responses after intestinal transplantation. Responders that carried the CFSE label, approximately 200,000 of them, were plated with approximately 200,000 irradiated, violet-dye-labeled stimulator cells. Repertoires were generated with immunoSEQ multiplex PCR, while TCRdb's copy carries only in-frame clones and drops some. The table shows roughly 15,000 clones, with 30% to 40% occurring only once. The sequencing here drew on alloreactive CD8+ T cells from a mixed lymphocyte reaction culture, taken before intestinal transplant. As for subset: CFSE-low proliferating T cells sorted from roughly six-day pre-transplant mixed lymphocyte reaction (GvH or HvG direction). The origin of the receptors is a human patient who received an intestinal transplant.

V and J are TRBV7-8 and TRBJ2-5; 7 bases align to TRBD2. Trimming cost V 0 bases and J 2 bases; bases outside gene matches: 3. This CDR3 region has 15 residues. Germline values: CDR1 SGHVS, CDR2 FQNEAQ. CDR3: CASSLAGGLQETQYF. DNA of the CDR3: TGTGCCAGCAGCTTAGCGGGGGGGTTACAAGAGACCCAGTACTTC.

The chain links TRBV2 to TRBJ1-3; tentatively, D is TRBD1 (6 bases). V lost 8 bases and J 4 bases, leaving 15 bases between the germline ends. The CDR3 totals 14 residues. Per germline, CDR1 SNHLY and CDR2 FYNNEI. CDR3 loop: CASAEGESGNTIYF. CDR3 DNA sequence: TGTGCCAGCGCGGAGGGGGAGAGCGGAAACACCATATATTTT.

The chain has TRBV10-1 and TRBJ1-1; D not certain. The CDR3 sequence is 12 residues long. V was pared by 0 bases and J by 7 bases, with 6 bases between. Germline V gives CDR1 WNHNN, CDR2 SYGVQD (reference sequence). The CDR3 sequence: CASSESYVEAFF. The CDR3 DNA follows: TGCGCCAGCAGTGAGTCATACGTTGAAGCTTTCTTT.

The chain combines TRBV30 with TRBJ1-3, with a tentative D call TRBD1 (5 bases). The CDR3 consists of 13 residues. Germline-derived CDR1 and CDR2 are GTSNPN and SVGIG (reference sequence). V was pared by 2 bases and J by 2 bases, with 7 bases between. CDR3 loop: CAWSKGAGNTIYF. The CDR3 DNA sequence: TGTGCCTGGAGTAAAGGGGCTGGAAACACCATATATTTT. The full variable domain, rest sourced from reference TRBV30 and TRBJ1-3, is SQTIHQWPATLVQPVGSPLSLECTVEGTSNPNLYWYRQAAGRGLQLLFYSVGIGQISSEVPQNLSASRPQDRQFILSSKKLLLSDSGFYLCAWSKGAGNTIYFGEGSWLTVV.

This clone was found a few times. This chain uses TRBV7-9 with TRBJ1-5, with 7 bases identical to TRBD1. Trimming removed 4 bases from V and 3 bases from J; junction bases left unmatched: 3. From germline, CDR1 is SEHNR and CDR2 FQNEAQ (reference sequence). This CDR3 contains 14 residues. The CDR3: CASSSGGNNQPQHF. The DNA of the CDR3 is TGTGCCAGCAGCTCAGGGGGGAACAATCAGCCCCAGCATTTT.

This clone was detected a few times. The chain links TRBV7-9 to TRBJ2-1; possible D gene TRBD2, 6 bases. The CDR3 has 15 residues. Germline CDR1 reads SEHNR; CDR2 reads FQNEAQ (reference sequence). V was clipped by 2 bases and J by 8 bases, with 16 bases between them. The CDR3 loop reads CASSLTSLPVDEQFF. CDR3 nucleotides: TGTGCCAGCAGCTTAACTAGCTTGCCAGTTGATGAGCAGTTCTTC.

With regard to this clone: One end of the junction is discordant with germline, which a read error may explain. The identical CDR3 is also encoded by other nucleotide sequences in the sample. This rearrangement joins TRBV5-1 to TRBJ2-7, with 12 bases aligning to TRBD2. The CDR3 is 16 amino acids. Germline CDR1 is SGHRS and CDR2 is YFSETQ. The CDR3 DNA reads as TGCGCCAGTAGCTTGTTCCTAGCGGGGGGGAGCTACGAGCAGTACTTC. Translating gives CASSLFLAGGSYEQYF. Supplemented by reference TRBV5-1 and TRBJ2-7, the full variable domain reads KAGVTQTPRYLIKTRGQQVTLSCSPISGHRSVSWYQQTPGQGLQFLFEYFSETQRNKGNFPGRFSGRQFSNSRSEMNVSTLELGDSALYLCASSLFLAGGSYEQYFGPGTRLTVT.

This clone was recorded a few times. The CDR3 protein is CASSFIVEGQGTQLFF. CDR3 DNA: TGTGCCAGCAGCTTTATTGTTGAAGGACAGGGGACCCAACTGTTTTTT. The chain links TRBV7-6 to TRBJ1-4; 9 positions agree with TRBD1. J gave up 12 bases and V 3 bases, and 14 bases lay outside the gene matches. Looked up from germline, CDR1 is SGHVS and CDR2 is FNYEAQ. The CDR3 is made up of 16 amino acids.

The rearrangement joins TRBV7-2 to TRBJ2-7, with 12 bases aligning to TRBD1. Germline loops: CDR1 SGHTA, CDR2 FQGNSA. CDR3 length: 14 residues. J was trimmed by 5 bases and V by 7 bases; bases with no gene match: 6. The CDR3 loop reads CASKLGTGGHEQYF. The CDR3 DNA follows: TGTGCCAGCAAGCTCGGGACAGGGGGCCACGAGCAGTACTTC.

This clone was detected a few times. The genes are TRBV5-5 and TRBJ1-6; D may be TRBD1 (6 bases). Germline V gives CDR1 SGHKS, CDR2 YYEKEE (reference sequence). With 1 base removed from V and 10 bases from J, the gap between germline ends came to 15 bases. This CDR3 comprises 15 residues. The CDR3 spells CASSLFRHQGSPLHF. The CDR3 DNA follows: TGTGCCAGCAGCTTGTTCAGACACCAGGGGTCACCCCTCCACTTT.

This chain connects TRBV4-1 to TRBJ1-3; D gene uncertain. Trimming left V 0 bases short and J 3 bases short, with 9 bases between. Per germline, CDR1 MGHRA and CDR2 YSYEKL. There are 15 residues in the CDR3. The CDR3 loop is CASSQDLGGGNTIYF. CDR3 bases: TGCGCCAGCAGCCAAGATTTGGGCGGTGGAAACACCATATATTTT.

This clone was detected only a few times. The chain joins TRBV2 to TRBJ1-3; D remains ambiguous. Germline lookup yields CDR1 SNHLY and CDR2 FYNNEI. Between the trimmed V and J ends, which lost 4 bases and 3 bases, there was a span of 13 bases. The CDR3 spans 15 residues. CDR3 in amino acids: CASSGSDSDGNTIYF. The CDR3 DNA reads TGTGCCAGCAGTGGGTCCGATAGCGATGGAAACACCATATATTTT.

CDR3 coding DNA: TGTGCCAGCAGCGTAGGACAGGTTAATGGACCCCTCCACTTT. Translating gives CASSVGQVNGPLHF. The gene calls are TRBV5-4 and TRBJ1-6; 7 bases map to TRBD1. The V gene end was trimmed by 4 bases and the J gene end by 12 bases; junction bases not matched to a gene: 10. Per the germline V gene, CDR1 is SGHNT and CDR2 is YYREEE (reference sequence). This CDR3 has 14 amino acids. Together with reference TRBV5-4 and TRBJ1-6, the CDR3 gives the full variable domain: ETGVTQSPTHLIKTRGQQVTLRCSSQSGHNTVSWYQQALGQGPQFIFQYYREEENGRGNFPPRFSGLQFPNYSSELNVNALELDDSALYLCASSVGQVNGPLHFGNGTRLTVT.

Relative to its sample, this clone is medium-sized (0.01 to 0.1%). The J gene is TRBJ1-1, the V gene TRBV7-9, with D unclear. The V gene's germline CDR1 is SEHNR and CDR2 FQNEAQ (reference sequence). Trimming removed 4 bases from V and 7 bases from J, with 10 bases in between. This CDR3 has 12 amino acids. In nucleotides, the CDR3 is TGTGCCAGCAGCTCCCTGTTGGGTGAAGCTTTCTTT. Translation: CASSSLLGEAFF.

The chain's CDR3 is CASSQDPPQSVSYNEQFF. DNA for the CDR3: TGCGCCAGCAGCCAAGATCCCCCCCAGTCTGTCTCCTACAATGAGCAGTTCTTC. The chain has TRBV4-1 and TRBJ2-1; D remains unclear. This CDR3 spans 18 amino acids. Trimming took 0 bases from V and 0 from J, leaving 15 bases between them. Germline V gene lookup returns CDR1 MGHRA and CDR2 YSYEKL.

The V call is TRBV7-6, the J call TRBJ2-1, with D tentatively TRBD2 (6 bases). This CDR3 is built from 14 residues. The germline gives CDR1 SGHVS, CDR2 FNYEAQ. V was trimmed by 3 bases and J by 10 bases, leaving 16 bases between them. The CDR3: CASSLGYGGSEQFF. The CDR3, as DNA: TGTGCCAGCAGCTTGGGTTACGGGGGAAGCGAGCAGTTCTTC.

The CDR3: CASSQSGGGGRRDQPQHF. Here the CDR3 DNA reads TGCGCCAGCAGTCAATCGGGGGGAGGGGGCCGCCGGGACCAGCCCCAGCATTTT. The chain carries TRBV23-1 and TRBJ1-5; 7 positions agree with TRBD1. TRBV23-1 falls under the ORF class, with uncertain function. The V gene end was trimmed by 0 bases and the J gene end by 7 bases; junction bases not matched to a gene: 15. The CDR3 totals 18 residues.

Concerning this clone: An end of the junction differs from the germline gene, which may be a read error. The gene calls are TRBV5-1 and TRBJ2-1, with D uncertain. In germline, CDR1 is SGHRS, CDR2 YFSETQ. The CDR3 consists of 13 residues. The CDR3 loop reads CASSLGRGNEQFF. CDR3 DNA sequence: TGTGCCAGCAGCTTAGGTCGTGGGAATGAGCAGTTCTTC.

V usage is TRBV27 and J usage is TRBJ2-7; D possibly corresponds to TRBD2 (6 bases). V was cut by 6 bases and J by 2 bases, with 11 bases left in between. This CDR3 region has 13 residues. CDR1 and CDR2 from the germline V gene are MNHEY and SMNVEV (reference sequence). The CDR3 sequence: CASSPGEPYEQYF. CDR3 nucleotide sequence: TGTGCCAGCAGCCCGGGAGAGCCCTACGAGCAGTACTTC.

This clone was seen a few times. The J gene is TRBJ2-1, the V gene TRBV5-4; 9 bases are shared with TRBD2. The CDR3 has 15 residues. Trimming cost V 2 bases and J 7 bases; bases outside gene matches: 7. Looked up from germline, CDR1 is SGHNT and CDR2 is YYREEE (reference sequence). The CDR3 DNA sequence: TGTGCCAGCAGCTTTTTTGCGGGGGGGACAAATGAGCAGTTCTTC. Translation gives CASSFFAGGTNEQFF.

V and J are TRBV7-9 and TRBJ2-3; D is possibly TRBD2 (5 bases). The CDR3 length is 16 residues. The ends were cut back, 1 base at V and 4 bases at J, with 15 bases in the middle. Germline CDR1 reads SEHNR; CDR2 reads FQNEAQ (reference sequence). CDR3 region: CASSLDGGHGSDTQYF. DNA of the CDR3: TGTGCCAGCAGCTTAGATGGCGGGCATGGGTCAGATACGCAGTATTTT.

This clone was observed a handful of times. The chain recombines TRBV6-6 with TRBJ2-7; 8 bases line up with TRBD1. The CDR3 totals 13 residues. Germline V gene data show CDR1 as MNHNY and CDR2 as SVGAGI (reference sequence). Trimming took 1 base from V and 4 from J; bases not matched to a gene: 0. The CDR3 loop reads CASSYYRGYEQYF. Written as DNA, the CDR3 is TGTGCCAGCAGTTACTACAGGGGGTACGAGCAGTACTTC.

This clone is medium-sized within its sample. V gene TRBV5-1 combines with J gene TRBJ1-2; D gene ambiguous. The V and J ends lost 4 bases and 2 bases respectively, with 15 bases between them. Germline CDR1 reads SGHRS; CDR2 reads YFSETQ. This CDR3 has 15 amino acids. The chain's CDR3 is CASSQDRQFNYGYTF. DNA of the CDR3: TGCGCCAGCAGCCAGGACCGCCAATTCAACTATGGCTACACCTTC.

In this sample, this clone turned up a few times. This sequence joins TRBV6-5 and TRBJ1-1; no clear D gene. Germline lookup yields CDR1 MNHEY and CDR2 SVGAGI. V dropped 4 bases and J dropped 8 bases, with 17 bases sitting between them. This CDR3 is 14 amino acids long. CDR3 loop: CASSLLGLGREAFF. CDR3 DNA: TGTGCCAGCAGTTTATTGGGTCTTGGACGGGAAGCTTTCTTT.

This clone appeared a few times. The gene calls are TRBV4-1 and TRBJ2-3; D is unresolved. Trimming cost V 6 bases and J 13 bases, with 20 bases left between them. The CDR3 has 13 amino acids. Germline V lookup: CDR1 MGHRA, CDR2 YSYEKL. The CDR3 is CASSRPRTFNKYF. Here the CDR3 DNA reads TGCGCCAGCAGTCGTCCCAGGACCTTCAACAAGTATTTT.